The entry below gives a single TCR beta chain sequence along with its context. These data are taken from a study of cytomegalovirus exposure and HLA in healthy donors. 60 Vbeta and 13 Jbeta primers were used in PCR. Some clones are missing from TCRdb's copy, which holds only in-frame ones; the method was immunoSEQ multiplex PCR. Seen here are roughly 130,000 clones, about 74% observed once, and the top ten hold approximately 6.4%. V dropped 8 bases and J dropped 10; count of bases not matched to a gene: 10. The CDR3 covers 13 residues. Germline V gene data show CDR1 as SNHLY and CDR2 as FYNNEI. Input material: PBMCs. The sequence came from a woman in her 50s in good health and CMV-seropositive. The chain is built from TRBV2 and TRBJ2-1; 8 bases are shared with TRBD2. CDR3 sequence reads: CASVGTGRGEQFF. In nucleotides, the CDR3 is TGTGCCAGCGTCGGGACCGGGAGGGGGGAGCAGTTCTTC.